The sequence of this TCR beta chain was determined in a study of T cells in Graves' hyperthyroidism and ophthalmopathy. About the study: Peripheral blood draws took place at initial diagnosis, ahead of any treatment. Whole-study findings and limits: The majority of expanded thyroid clonotypes above 0.001 also appeared in blood.

Patients affected by ophthalmopathy presented a Clinical Activity Score of at least 3, a NOSPECS grade of at least 4, and disease duration below 3 months. PBMCs stemmed from less than 13 ml fresh peripheral blood. CDR3 length: 14 amino acids. CDR1 and CDR2 (germline): LNHNV, YYDKDF (reference sequence). Trimming removed 3 bases at V and 3 bases at J, with 11 bases between. This clonotype was recorded many times. No antigen is known for it. RNA transcripts yielded amplified TCR beta CDR3 regions. First-round RT-PCR with HTBI primers amplified the TCR CDR3 region. In TCRdb, the multiplex PCR reads were re-called with MiXCR into one record per CDR3 protein. The table records approximately 600,000 distinct CDR3 sequences, around 20% of them present only once.

The clonotype originates from a man aged 25-45 years with Graves' ophthalmopathy. The chain recombines TRBV15 with TRBJ1-2, with unresolved D. Sequencing used blood. The CDR3 region has the DNA TGTGCCACCAGCAGGGGAGGGAAGGACTATGGCTACACCTTC. It translates to CATSRGGKDYGYTF.